The T cell receptor beta chain described here comes from a study of cytomegalovirus exposure and HLA in healthy donors. Germline values: CDR1 MRHNA, CDR2 SNTAGT. The CDR3 contains 20 residues. Trimming shortened V by 0 bases and J by 2 bases, and 23 bases separated the two germline ends. The PCR was carried out with 60 Vbeta primers and 13 Jbeta primers. Measured with immunoSEQ multiplex PCR; TCRdb has only the in-frame clones, and not every one. The sample lists about 160,000 clones; about 80% were seen once. Sequencing was done on a sample of PBMCs. This clonotype originated in a man younger than 35 in good health and CMV-seropositive. J is TRBJ2-4 and V is TRBV6-4, with D tentatively TRBD2 (6 bases). CDR3 in DNA: TGTGCCAGCAGTGACTCGATTTTTATCGGGGGTCCCACCACCAAAAACATTCAGTACTTC. Its translation is CASSDSIFIGGPTTKNIQYF.